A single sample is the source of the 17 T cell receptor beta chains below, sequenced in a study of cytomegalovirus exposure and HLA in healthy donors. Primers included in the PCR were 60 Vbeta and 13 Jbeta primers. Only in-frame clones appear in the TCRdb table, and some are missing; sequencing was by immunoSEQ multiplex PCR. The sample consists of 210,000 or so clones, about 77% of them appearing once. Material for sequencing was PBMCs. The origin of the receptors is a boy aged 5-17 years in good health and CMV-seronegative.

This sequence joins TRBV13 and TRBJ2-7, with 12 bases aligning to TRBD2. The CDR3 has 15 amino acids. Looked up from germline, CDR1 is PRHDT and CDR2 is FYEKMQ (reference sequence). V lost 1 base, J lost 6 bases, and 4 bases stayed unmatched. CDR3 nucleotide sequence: TGTGCCAGCAGCTTAGATCCTAGCGGGAGGGGCGAGCAGTACTTC. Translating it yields CASSLDPSGRGEQYF.

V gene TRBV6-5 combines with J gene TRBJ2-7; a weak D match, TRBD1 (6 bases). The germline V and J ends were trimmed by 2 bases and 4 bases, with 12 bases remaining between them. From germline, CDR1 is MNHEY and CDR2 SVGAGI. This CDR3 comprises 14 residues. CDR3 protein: CASSYGQSPYEQYF. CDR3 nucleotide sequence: TGTGCCAGCAGTTACGGACAGAGCCCATACGAGCAGTACTTC.

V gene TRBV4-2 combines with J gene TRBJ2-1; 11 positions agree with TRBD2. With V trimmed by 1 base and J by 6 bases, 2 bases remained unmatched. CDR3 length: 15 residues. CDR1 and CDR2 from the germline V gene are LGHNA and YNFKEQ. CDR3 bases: TGTGCCAGCAGCCAAGTAGCGGGAGGGCCCAATGAGCAGTTCTTC. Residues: CASSQVAGGPNEQFF.

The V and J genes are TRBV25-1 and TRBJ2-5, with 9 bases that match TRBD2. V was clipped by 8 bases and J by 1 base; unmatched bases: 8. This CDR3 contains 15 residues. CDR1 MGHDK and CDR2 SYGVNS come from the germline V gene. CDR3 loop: CASGLSGSRQETQYF. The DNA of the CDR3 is TGTGCCAGCGGCCTTAGCGGGAGCCGCCAAGAGACCCAGTACTTC.

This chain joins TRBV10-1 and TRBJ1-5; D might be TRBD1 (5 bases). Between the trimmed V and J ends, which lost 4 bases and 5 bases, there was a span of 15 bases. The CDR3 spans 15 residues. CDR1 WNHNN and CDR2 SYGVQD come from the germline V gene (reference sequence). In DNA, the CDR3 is TGCGCCAGCAGTGGGCGGGGGGTCGGGGATCAGCCCCAGCATTTT. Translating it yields CASSGRGVGDQPQHF.

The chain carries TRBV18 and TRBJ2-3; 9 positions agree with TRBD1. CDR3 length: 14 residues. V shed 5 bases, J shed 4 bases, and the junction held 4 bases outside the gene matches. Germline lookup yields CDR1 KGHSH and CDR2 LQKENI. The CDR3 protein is CASSMRQGADTQYF. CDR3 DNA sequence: TGTGCCAGCTCAATGAGACAGGGGGCAGATACGCAGTATTTT.

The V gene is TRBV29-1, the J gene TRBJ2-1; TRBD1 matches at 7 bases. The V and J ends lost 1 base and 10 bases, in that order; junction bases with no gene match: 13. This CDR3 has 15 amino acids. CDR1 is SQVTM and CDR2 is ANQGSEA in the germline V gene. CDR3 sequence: CSVEGPSGTASEQFF. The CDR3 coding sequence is TGCAGCGTTGAAGGCCCTTCCGGGACAGCCAGCGAGCAGTTCTTC.

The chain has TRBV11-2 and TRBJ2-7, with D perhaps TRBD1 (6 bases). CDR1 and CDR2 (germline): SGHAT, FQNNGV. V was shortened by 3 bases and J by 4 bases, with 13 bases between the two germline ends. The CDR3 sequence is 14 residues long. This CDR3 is CASSFIGGSYEQYF. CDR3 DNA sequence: TGTGCCAGCAGCTTTATAGGGGGATCATACGAGCAGTACTTC.

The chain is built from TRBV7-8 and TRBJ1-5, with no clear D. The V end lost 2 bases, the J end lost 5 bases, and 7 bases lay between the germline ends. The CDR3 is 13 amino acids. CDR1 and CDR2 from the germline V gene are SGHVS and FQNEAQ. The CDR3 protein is CASSLSRYQPQHF. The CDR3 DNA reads TGTGCCAGCAGCTTATCGCGGTATCAGCCCCAGCATTTT. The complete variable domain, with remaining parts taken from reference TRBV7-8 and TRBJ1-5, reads GAGVSQSPRYKVAKRGQDVALRCDPISGHVSLFWYQQALGQGPEFLTYFQNEAQLDKSGLPSDRFFAERPEGSVSTLKIQRTQQEDSAVYLCASSLSRYQPQHFGDGTRLSIL.

CDR3 residues: CASTRQGANYGYTF. The CDR3 nucleotides are TGTGCCAGCACACGACAGGGGGCAAACTATGGCTACACCTTC. The chain combines TRBV7-9 with TRBJ1-2; TRBD1 aligns across 10 bases. The CDR3 is made up of 14 amino acids. After removal of 7 bases from V and 2 bases from J, the junction contained 4 bases not matched to a gene. Germline lookup yields CDR1 SEHNR and CDR2 FQNEAQ (reference sequence).

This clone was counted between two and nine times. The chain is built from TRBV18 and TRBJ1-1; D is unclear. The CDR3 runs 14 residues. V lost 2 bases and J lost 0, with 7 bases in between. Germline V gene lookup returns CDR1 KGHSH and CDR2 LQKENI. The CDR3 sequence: CASSPSNMNTEAFF. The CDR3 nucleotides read TGTGCCAGCTCACCATCAAACATGAACACTGAAGCTTTCTTT.

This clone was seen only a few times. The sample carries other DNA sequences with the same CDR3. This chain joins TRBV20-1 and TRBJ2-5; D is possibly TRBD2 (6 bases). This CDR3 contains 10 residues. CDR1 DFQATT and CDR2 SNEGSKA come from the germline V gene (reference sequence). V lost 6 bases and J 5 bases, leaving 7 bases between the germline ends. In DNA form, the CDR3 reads TGCAGTGCGGGGAGGGAGACCCAGTACTTC. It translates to CSAGRETQYF.

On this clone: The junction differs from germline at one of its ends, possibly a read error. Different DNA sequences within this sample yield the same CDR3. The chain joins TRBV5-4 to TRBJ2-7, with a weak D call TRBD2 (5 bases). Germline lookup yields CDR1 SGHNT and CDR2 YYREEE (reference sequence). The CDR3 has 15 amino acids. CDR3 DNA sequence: TGCGCCAGCAGCTTAAACGGGGTACTATCCTACGAGCAGTACTTC. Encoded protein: CASSLNGVLSYEQYF.

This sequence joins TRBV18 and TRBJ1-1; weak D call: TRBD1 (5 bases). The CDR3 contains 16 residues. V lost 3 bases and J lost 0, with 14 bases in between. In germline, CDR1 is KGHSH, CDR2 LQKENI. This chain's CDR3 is CASSPYLQELNTEAFF. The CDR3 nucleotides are TGTGCCAGCTCACCCTACCTACAGGAATTGAACACTGAAGCTTTCTTT.

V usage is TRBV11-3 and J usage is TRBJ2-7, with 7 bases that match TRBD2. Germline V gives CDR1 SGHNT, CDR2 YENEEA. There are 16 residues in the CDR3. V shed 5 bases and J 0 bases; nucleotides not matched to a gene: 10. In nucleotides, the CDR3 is TGTGCCAGCAGCCATTGGACTAGTCCCAACTCCTACGAGCAGTACTTC. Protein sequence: CASSHWTSPNSYEQYF.

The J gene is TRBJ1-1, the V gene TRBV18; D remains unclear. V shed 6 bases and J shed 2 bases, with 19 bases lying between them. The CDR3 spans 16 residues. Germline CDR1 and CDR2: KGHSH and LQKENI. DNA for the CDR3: TGTGCCAGCTCCCCCGTGCGGGCCGCAGGAAACACTGAAGCTTTCTTT. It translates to CASSPVRAAGNTEAFF. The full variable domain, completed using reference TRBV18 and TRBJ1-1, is NAGVMQNPRHLVRRRGQEARLRCSPMKGHSHVYWYRQLPEEGLKFMVYLQKENIIDESGMPKERFSAEFPKEGPSILRIQQVVRGDSAAYFCASSPVRAAGNTEAFFGQGTRLTVV.

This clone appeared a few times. The CDR3: CASSFGTDTQYF. The CDR3 DNA reads as TGCGCCAGCAGCTTCGGTACAGATACGCAGTATTTT. The chain is built from TRBV5-1 and TRBJ2-3; D is uncertain. Trimming shortened V by 2 bases and J by 3 bases, and 4 bases separated the two germline ends. The CDR3 sequence is 12 residues long. Germline loops: CDR1 SGHRS, CDR2 YFSETQ.